Listed below are T cell receptor beta chains from one sample, sequenced in a study of T cell changes during pregnancy in multiple sclerosis. Libraries were prepared by immunoSEQ multiplex PCR; TCRdb keeps only in-frame clonotypes and omits some of them. The top ten hold approximately 0.71% of the sample, which has around 40,000 clones, about nine tenths seen once. Sequenced here: CD4+ T cells from peripheral blood mononuclear cells, sampled before pregnancy. The receptors stem from a female donor with multiple sclerosis, enrolled in a pregnancy study. Both conserved end residues are part of each CDR3. The order of the fields is V gene, J gene, clone size, D gene, CDR3 DNA, CDR3 protein. D genes are given only for firm matches. Only some rows state a clone size, as once, few, many or a class for expanded clones.

v_call: TRBV7-9
j_call: TRBJ1-5
clone_size: -
d_call: TRBD1
cdr3_nt: TGTGCCAGCAGCTCTTACGGACAGGGTGGGTTTAGCAATCAGCCCCAGCATTTT
cdr3_aa: CASSSYGQGGFSNQPQHF

v_call: TRBV10-3
j_call: TRBJ1-3
clone_size: -
d_call: TRBD1
cdr3_nt: TGTGCCATCAGTGGGGACAGGGGCGCTGGAAACACCATATATTTT
cdr3_aa: CAISGDRGAGNTIYF

v_call: TRBV6-1
j_call: TRBJ2-1
clone_size: once
d_call: TRBD1
cdr3_nt: TGTGCCAGCAGCGAACCCCAGGGGGCGGGTGAGCAGTTCTTC
cdr3_aa: CASSEPQGAGEQFF

v_call: TRBV4-3
j_call: TRBJ2-6
clone_size: -
d_call: TRBD1
cdr3_nt: TGCGCCAGCAGCCAAGTAAGGGTCTCCGGGACAGGGGCTGGGGCCAACGTCCTGACTTTC
cdr3_aa: CASSQVRVSGTGAGANVLTF

v_call: TRBV5-4
j_call: TRBJ2-1
clone_size: -
d_call: TRBD1
cdr3_nt: TGTGCCAGCAGCTTGGGAGGGGGACAGGGAGGGTCGAAGCAGTTCTTC
cdr3_aa: CASSLGGGQGGSKQFF

v_call: TRBV18
j_call: TRBJ2-2
clone_size: -
d_call: -
cdr3_nt: TGTGCCAGCTCACCTTTGATAGGACAACGGAACACCGGGGAGCTGTTTTTT
cdr3_aa: CASSPLIGQRNTGELFF

v_call: TRBV6-5
j_call: TRBJ2-3
clone_size: -
d_call: -
cdr3_nt: TGTGCCTCCCGAGGCGGCACAGATACGCAGTATTTT
cdr3_aa: CASRGGTDTQYF

v_call: TRBV6-7
j_call: TRBJ1-1
clone_size: -
d_call: -
cdr3_nt: TGTGCCAGCAGTTACGATCAGGGCACTGAAGCTTTCTTT
cdr3_aa: CASSYDQGTEAFF

v_call: TRBV9
j_call: TRBJ2-5
clone_size: -
d_call: TRBD2
cdr3_nt: TGTGCCAGCAGGGCCCGACTAGCTGAAACGGCCCAGTACTTC
cdr3_aa: CASRARLAETAQYF

v_call: TRBV7-2
j_call: TRBJ2-5
clone_size: once
d_call: TRBD2
cdr3_nt: TGTGCCAGCAGTGGGACTAGCGGGGGGGAGACCCAGTACTTC
cdr3_aa: CASSGTSGGETQYF

v_call: TRBV10-3
j_call: TRBJ1-1
clone_size: -
d_call: -
cdr3_nt: TGTGCCATCAGTGACAGGGGACGTAACACTGAAGCTTTCTTT
cdr3_aa: CAISDRGRNTEAFF

v_call: TRBV27
j_call: TRBJ1-5
clone_size: -
d_call: -
cdr3_nt: TGTGCCAGCAGGACAGGTTTTAGCAATCAGCCCCAGCATTTT
cdr3_aa: CASRTGFSNQPQHF

v_call: TRBV6-5
j_call: TRBJ1-2
clone_size: once
d_call: -
cdr3_nt: TGTGCCAGCAACCCAGGACAGCGCCAGTATGGCTACACCTTC
cdr3_aa: CASNPGQRQYGYTF

v_call: TRBV7-2
j_call: TRBJ2-3
clone_size: -
d_call: TRBD2
cdr3_nt: TGTGCCAGCAGCCCATGGACTAGCGGGGCGGGAGATACGCAGTATTTT
cdr3_aa: CASSPWTSGAGDTQYF

v_call: TRBV10-3
j_call: TRBJ1-4
clone_size: -
d_call: TRBD1
cdr3_nt: TGTGCCATCGGCGGGACAGAAGAAAAACTGTTTTTT
cdr3_aa: CAIGGTEEKLFF

v_call: TRBV16
j_call: TRBJ1-1
clone_size: -
d_call: -
cdr3_nt: TGTGCCAGCAGCCAATCATCGGCGGGATTGAACACTGAAGCTTTCTTT
cdr3_aa: CASSQSSAGLNTEAFF

v_call: TRBV7-5
j_call: TRBJ2-3
clone_size: -
d_call: -
cdr3_nt: TGTGTCAGAAGCTTTCGGGGTGGGGGGGCCGTATCCCGCTGCACAGATACGCAGTATTTT
cdr3_aa: CVRSFRGGGAVSRCTDTQYF

v_call: TRBV19
j_call: TRBJ1-1
clone_size: -
d_call: -
cdr3_nt: TGTGCCAGTAGTATCACGGGCGGGGGACCCATGAACACTGAAGCTTTCTTT
cdr3_aa: CASSITGGGPMNTEAFF

v_call: TRBV15
j_call: TRBJ1-1
clone_size: -
d_call: TRBD1
cdr3_nt: TGTGCCACCAGCACCCGACAGGGTGAAGGCACTGAAGCTTTCTTT
cdr3_aa: CATSTRQGEGTEAFF

v_call: TRBV2
j_call: TRBJ1-2
clone_size: -
d_call: -
cdr3_nt: TGTGCCAGCAGTGGGGAGGTAAACTATGGCTACACCTTC
cdr3_aa: CASSGEVNYGYTF

v_call: TRBV27
j_call: TRBJ2-5
clone_size: -
d_call: TRBD1
cdr3_nt: TGTGCCAGCAGTTCCTTCTGGACAGGGTTGGAGACCCAGTACTTC
cdr3_aa: CASSSFWTGLETQYF

v_call: TRBV2
j_call: TRBJ1-2
clone_size: once
d_call: TRBD1
cdr3_nt: TGTGCCAGCAGCGTACAGGGGCCCCGCTATGGCTACACCTTC
cdr3_aa: CASSVQGPRYGYTF

v_call: TRBV6-6
j_call: TRBJ1-2
clone_size: -
d_call: -
cdr3_nt: TGTGCCAGCAGTCCATCTAAAGCTAACTATGGCTACACCTTC
cdr3_aa: CASSPSKANYGYTF